One and the same sample provided the 2 T cell receptor beta chains below, sequenced in a study of OX40 agonist ivuxolimab in advanced cancers. Sequenced by immunoSEQ multiplex PCR; TCRdb stores in-frame clones only, minus some. The data show about 25,000 clones, around 86% seen once. The sample here was CD4+ or CD8+ T cells sorted from blood, taken in a trial of the OX40 agonist ivuxolimab. These receptors originate from an adult with an advanced solid tumor such as melanoma, head and neck, liver or kidney cancer.

This clone was observed a handful of times. This chain uses TRBV7-9 with TRBJ1-1; D uncertain. Germline V CDR1 and CDR2: SEHNR, FQNEAQ (reference sequence). The CDR3 runs to 12 residues. Between the trimmed V and J ends, which lost 2 bases and 0 bases, there was a span of 1 base. CDR3 nucleotides: TGTGCCAGCAGCTTAATGAACACTGAAGCTTTCTTT. Encoded protein: CASSLMNTEAFF.

The rearrangement joins TRBV7-9 to TRBJ2-5, with TRBD2 matching 9 bases. After removal of 5 bases from V and 5 bases from J, the junction contained 9 bases not matched to a gene. Germline lookup yields CDR1 SEHNR and CDR2 FQNEAQ (reference sequence). This CDR3 contains 15 residues. CDR3 coding DNA: TGTGCCAGCAGCGACGGGACTAGCTTCCGGGAGACCCAGTACTTC. It specifies CASSDGTSFRETQYF.